This record covers a single T cell receptor beta chain. The antigen remains unidentified. Assay used: immunoSEQ multiplex PCR; TCRdb lists only in-frame clones, some missing. Of roughly 70,000 clones listed, roughly 84% were seen once; the top ten hold approximately 10%. Trimming at V came to 5 bases and at J to 7 bases, leaving 9 bases not matched to a gene. The CDR3 covers 17 residues. Germline values: CDR1 SGHAT, CDR2 FQNNGV. This sample was included in a study of a mutant IDH1 vaccine in newly diagnosed glioma. Described time point: week 11, during vaccination. A single vaccine dose contained 300 ug of mutant IDH1 20-mer peptide, and topical imiquimod was used with it.

Source: PBMCs, taken from a glioma patient whose treatment included an IDH1 peptide vaccine. The TCR was taken from a woman between 45 and 60 years old with glioma. This chain joins TRBV11-2 and TRBJ2-1, with TRBD2 matching over 15 bases. The CDR3 DNA reads TGTGCCAGCAGCGGGTGGACTAGCGGGGGGGCAGGGAATGAGCAGTTCTTC. Amino acid sequence: CASSGWTSGGAGNEQFF.